This TCR beta chain was profiled in a study of read filtering for tumor transcriptome and immune sequencing. Background on the study: 8 patients were R-ISS I, 16 were R-ISS II, 6 or 7 were R-ISS III. Study results and limitations: IR-seq captured clonotypes deeper and more reliably than RNA-seq. In IR-seq, single-read clonotypes were roughly 82% of clonotypes but approximately 3.5% of reads.

This clonotype was seen at least ten times. The antigen is undetermined. The V and J ends lost 7 bases and 0 bases respectively, with 9 bases between them. The germline CDR1 and CDR2 sequences are SQVTM and ANQGSEA. The CDR3 consists of 12 residues. The library was built from about 400 ng RNA with molecular barcoded adaptors for alpha/delta and beta/gamma chains. TCRdb fed the reads into MiXCR, producing one record per CDR3 protein. The repertoire holds about 130,000 distinct CDR3 sequences, with approximately 13% as singletons. The sequenced sample was a population of CD138-negative cells sorted from bone marrow. V usage is TRBV29-1 and J usage is TRBJ2-5; a weak D match, TRBD1 (6 bases). This clonotype was obtained from a donor aged 40 or older with multiple myeloma. CDR3 amino acids: CSATGNQETQYF. The CDR3 nucleotides are TGCAGCGCCACAGGGAACCAAGAGACCCAGTACTTC.